The entry below describes one T cell receptor (beta chain). The sample belongs to a study of blood T cell repertoires in COVID-19. Using immunoSEQ multiplex PCR, the repertoire was profiled, and TCRdb retains in-frame clones only, with some absent. The profile shows roughly 100,000 clones, more than 75% of them singletons. CDR3 size: 16 residues. Deletions cut 0 bases from V and 8 bases from J, with 15 bases between. Germline CDR1 SGHNT, CDR2 YYREEE (reference sequence). Sequencing was performed on peripheral blood. This sequence originates from a human donor in a cohort sampled during active COVID-19. The rearrangement joins TRBV5-4 to TRBJ1-6; TRBD1 is a possible D gene (5 bases). CDR3 coding DNA: TGTGCCAGCAGCTTGGGAGGACAATCCCTCTATTCACCCCTCCACTTT. Translated: CASSLGGQSLYSPLHF. The whole variable domain, filled in from reference TRBV5-4 and TRBJ1-6, reads ETGVTQSPTHLIKTRGQQVTLRCSSQSGHNTVSWYQQALGQGPQFIFQYYREEENGRGNFPPRFSGLQFPNYSSELNVNALELDDSALYLCASSLGGQSLYSPLHFGNGTRLTVT.